The 15 T cell receptor beta chains below come from one sample, sequenced in a study of cytomegalovirus exposure and HLA in healthy donors. The table came from immunoSEQ multiplex PCR; TCRdb's copy has only in-frame clones and leaves some out. The data show 220,000 or so clones, 70% to 90% seen once. Sequencing was performed on PBMCs. These receptor sequences come from a woman younger than 30 in good health and CMV-seronegative.

V is TRBV29-1 and J is TRBJ1-1; D is undetermined. With 0 bases removed from V and 12 bases from J, the gap between germline ends came to 17 bases. Germline V gene lookup returns CDR1 SQVTM and CDR2 ANQGSEA. CDR3 size: 13 residues. The CDR3 here is CSVEDRYEGSSFF. CDR3 in DNA: TGCAGCGTTGAAGATCGCTATGAGGGTAGCTCTTTCTTT.

The chain couples TRBV28 to TRBJ1-5, with 7 bases that match TRBD1. This CDR3 has 16 residues. CDR1 MDHEN and CDR2 SYDVKM come from the germline V gene. The V segment lost 3 bases and the J segment 0 bases; nucleotides outside the gene matches: 5. The CDR3 DNA reads TGTGCCAGCAGTTTCCGGGACAGAGGTAGCAATCAGCCCCAGCATTTT. Translation: CASSFRDRGSNQPQHF.

V is TRBV6-5 and J is TRBJ1-2, with TRBD1 as a possible D gene (6 bases). The CDR3 is 14 amino acids. In germline, CDR1 is MNHEY, CDR2 SVGAGI. Trimming pared 5 bases from V and 1 base from J, leaving 11 bases between. This CDR3 is CASSPRQVNYGYTF. DNA of the CDR3: TGTGCCAGCAGTCCCCGACAGGTTAACTATGGCTACACCTTC.

This chain uses TRBV7-9 with TRBJ1-1; 9 bases align to TRBD1. CDR3 size: 14 residues. V was pared by 5 bases and J by 6 bases, with 7 bases of the junction left unmatched. The germline CDR1 and CDR2 sequences are SEHNR and FQNEAQ (reference sequence). Written as DNA, the CDR3 is TGTGCCAGCAGCCTTGACAGGGGGGCCGCTGAAGCTTTCTTT. Amino acid sequence: CASSLDRGAAEAFF.

V and J are TRBV9 and TRBJ2-1, with a weak D call TRBD1 (5 bases). The germline V and J ends were trimmed by 0 bases and 7 bases, with 8 bases remaining between them. The V gene's germline CDR1 is SGDLS and CDR2 YYNGEE. The CDR3 extends over 13 amino acids. CDR3 DNA sequence: TGTGCCAGCAGCGTAGGGACAAAGAATGAGCAGTTCTTC. Residues: CASSVGTKNEQFF.

The chain has TRBV28 and TRBJ1-5, with D tentatively TRBD1 (5 bases). The V end lost 6 bases, the J end lost 5 bases, and 8 bases lay between the germline ends. Germline assignment: CDR1 MDHEN and CDR2 SYDVKM. The CDR3 sequence is 12 residues long. CDR3 sequence: CASRGVYQPQHF. In nucleotides, the CDR3 is TGTGCCAGCAGAGGGGTATATCAGCCCCAGCATTTT.

In its sample, this clone was seen a few times. The chain is built from TRBV19 and TRBJ1-6, with 9 bases fitting TRBD1. Germline CDR1 reads LNHDA; CDR2 reads SQIVND (reference sequence). CDR3 length equals 14 residues. V dropped 5 bases and J dropped 7; count of bases not matched to a gene: 3. The CDR3: CASSGGQGNSPLHF. DNA for the CDR3: TGTGCCAGTAGTGGGGGACAGGGAAATTCACCCCTCCACTTT.

The CDR3 DNA is TGTGCCAGCAGCTTCTACCGGGACAGGGAGGGCGAGCAGTACTTC. It specifies CASSFYRDREGEQYF. The chain recombines TRBV7-9 with TRBJ2-7; 9 bases line up with TRBD1. Germline V gene data show CDR1 as SEHNR and CDR2 as FQNEAQ (reference sequence). This CDR3 is built from 15 residues. V was pared by 3 bases and J by 6 bases, with 9 bases of the junction left unmatched.

The chain carries TRBV4-1 and TRBJ2-7, with no clear D. This CDR3 spans 16 amino acids. Trimming took 1 base from V and 0 from J, leaving 13 bases between them. The germline CDR1 and CDR2 sequences are MGHRA and YSYEKL. CDR3 coding DNA: TGCGCCAGCAGCCAAGGTTTCAGCGCTAGCTCCTACGAGCAGTACTTC. This encodes CASSQGFSASSYEQYF.

V is TRBV11-2 and J is TRBJ2-3; D remains ambiguous. Per germline, CDR1 SGHAT and CDR2 FQNNGV. The CDR3 loop spans 17 amino acids. V was clipped by 1 base and J by 0 bases, with 14 bases between them. In DNA, the CDR3 is TGTGCCAGCAGCTTAGGTTCGGGCCTAACTAGCACAGATACGCAGTATTTT. Translating it yields CASSLGSGLTSTDTQYF.

The rearrangement links TRBV10-2 to TRBJ1-1; D is ambiguous. This CDR3 comprises 14 residues. Trimming took 6 bases from V and 1 from J, leaving 12 bases between them. Germline V gives CDR1 WSHSY, CDR2 SAAADI. CDR3 in amino acids: CASRRWTENTEAFF. The CDR3, as DNA: TGCGCCAGCAGGAGATGGACGGAGAACACTGAAGCTTTCTTT.

The chain couples TRBV28 to TRBJ2-7; D tentatively fits TRBD1 or TRBD2 (5 bases each). Germline CDR1 MDHEN, CDR2 SYDVKM. The ends were cut back, 7 bases at V and 12 bases at J, with 19 bases in the middle. The CDR3 runs 12 residues. The CDR3: CASTQGIGERYF. In DNA form, the CDR3 reads TGTGCCAGCACGCAGGGCATCGGGGAACGGTACTTC.

The CDR3: CASSFRGSTGELFF. CDR3 DNA sequence: TGTGCCAGCAGTTTTCGGGGTTCCACCGGGGAGCTGTTTTTT. This chain links TRBV28 with TRBJ2-2, with a tentative D call TRBD2 (5 bases). Trimming stripped 3 bases from V and 4 bases from J, with 9 bases between. The CDR3 has 14 residues. The V gene's germline CDR1 is MDHEN and CDR2 SYDVKM.

This chain links TRBV15 with TRBJ2-5; 12 nucleotides match TRBD2. After removal of 1 base from V and 4 bases from J, the junction contained 4 bases not matched to a gene. Germline CDR1 LNHNV, CDR2 YYDKDF (reference sequence). The CDR3 loop spans 16 amino acids. The CDR3 loop is CATSRGGTSGPETQYF. The CDR3 DNA sequence: TGTGCCACCAGCAGAGGGGGGACTAGCGGGCCAGAGACCCAGTACTTC.

This sequence joins TRBV13 and TRBJ1-1; weak D call: TRBD1 (5 bases). There are 15 residues in the CDR3. The germline V and J ends were trimmed by 6 bases and 6 bases, with 20 bases remaining between them. The germline V gene has CDR1 PRHDT and CDR2 FYEKMQ (reference sequence). The CDR3 protein is CASRIRDGGFSEAFF. The CDR3 region has the DNA TGTGCCAGCAGGATACGGGACGGAGGGTTTTCTGAAGCTTTCTTT.